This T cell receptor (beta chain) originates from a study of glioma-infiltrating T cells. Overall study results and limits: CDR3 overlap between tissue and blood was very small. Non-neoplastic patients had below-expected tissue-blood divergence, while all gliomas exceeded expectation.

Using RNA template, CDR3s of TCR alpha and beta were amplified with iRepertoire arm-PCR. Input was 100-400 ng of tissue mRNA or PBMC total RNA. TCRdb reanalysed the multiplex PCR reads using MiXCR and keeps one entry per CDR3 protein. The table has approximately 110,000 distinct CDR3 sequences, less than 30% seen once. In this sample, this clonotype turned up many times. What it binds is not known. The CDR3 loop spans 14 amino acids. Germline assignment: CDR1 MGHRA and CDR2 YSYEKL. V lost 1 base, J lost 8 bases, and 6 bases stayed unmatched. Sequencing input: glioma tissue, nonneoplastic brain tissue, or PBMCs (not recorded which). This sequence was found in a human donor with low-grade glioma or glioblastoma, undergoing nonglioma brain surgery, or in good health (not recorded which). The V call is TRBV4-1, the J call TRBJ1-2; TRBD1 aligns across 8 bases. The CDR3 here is CASSQAVDRDGYTF. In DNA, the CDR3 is TGCGCCAGCAGCCAAGCTGTGGACAGGGACGGCTACACCTTC.